This record looks at one T cell receptor (beta chain) sequence and its context. Germline assignment: CDR1 MNHEY and CDR2 SVGAGI. The CDR3 spans 11 residues. The ends were cut back, 6 bases at V and 11 bases at J, with 13 bases in the middle. This entry comes from a study of control samples from healthy donors and cancer patients. Assay: immunoSEQ multiplex PCR; the TCRdb copy retains only in-frame clones and omits some. The sample records 130,000 to 150,000 clones, approximately 93% being singletons. The rearrangement joins TRBV6-5 to TRBJ1-1, with a possible D match to TRBD1 (6 bases). The TCR comes from a man younger than 35 in good health. Sample: blood. In nucleotides, the CDR3 is TGTGCCAGCAGGAACAGGGACCGGGCTTTCTTT. This translates into CASRNRDRAFF.